Below, one T cell receptor (beta chain) is given with its context. The PBMCs were taken from around 9 ml of fresh peripheral blood. This sample was included in a study of Graves' ophthalmopathy and Graves' hyperthyroidism. This CDR3 contains 15 residues. V was cut by 3 bases and J by 1 base, with 10 bases left in between. The TCR beta CDR3 regions underwent amplification from RNA transcripts. HTBI primers served in a first-round RT-PCR, which a second-round multiplex PCR followed. TCRdb passed the multiplex PCR reads through MiXCR, listing each CDR3 protein once. The sample has hundreds of thousands of distinct CDR3 sequences, roughly 40% seen once.

V and J are TRBV12-3 or TRBV12-4 and TRBJ1-5; a weak D match, TRBD1 (6 bases). The clonotype originates from an adult man with Graves' ophthalmopathy. Material: peripheral blood. This chain's CDR3 is CASSFPGTSNQPQHF. DNA for the CDR3: TGTGCCAGCAGTTTTCCTGGGACAAGCAATCAGCCCCAGCATTTT.